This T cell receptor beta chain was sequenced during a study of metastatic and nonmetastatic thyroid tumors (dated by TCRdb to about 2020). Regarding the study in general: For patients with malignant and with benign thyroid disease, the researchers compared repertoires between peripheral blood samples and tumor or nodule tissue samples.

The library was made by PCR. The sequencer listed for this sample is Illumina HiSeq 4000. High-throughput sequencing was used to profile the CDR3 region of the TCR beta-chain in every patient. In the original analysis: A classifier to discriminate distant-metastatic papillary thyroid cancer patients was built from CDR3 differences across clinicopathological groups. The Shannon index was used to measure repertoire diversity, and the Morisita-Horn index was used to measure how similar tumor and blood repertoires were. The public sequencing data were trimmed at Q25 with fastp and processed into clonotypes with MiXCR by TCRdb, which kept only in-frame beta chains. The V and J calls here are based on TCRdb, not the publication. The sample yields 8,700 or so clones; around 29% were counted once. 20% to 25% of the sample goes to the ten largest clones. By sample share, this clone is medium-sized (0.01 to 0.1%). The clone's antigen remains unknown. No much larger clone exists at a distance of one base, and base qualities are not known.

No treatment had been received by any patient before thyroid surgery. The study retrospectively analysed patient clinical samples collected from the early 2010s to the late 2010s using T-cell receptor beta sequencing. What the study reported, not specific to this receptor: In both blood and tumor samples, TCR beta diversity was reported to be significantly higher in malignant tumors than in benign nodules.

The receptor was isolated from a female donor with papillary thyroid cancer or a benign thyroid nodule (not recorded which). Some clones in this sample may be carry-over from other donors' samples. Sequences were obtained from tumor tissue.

The CDR3 reads as follows: CASSGPGQLVGQETQYF. Here is the DNA: TGTGCCAGCAGCGGACCTGGACAGTTAGTGGGTCAAGAGACCCAGTACTTC. The V and J genes are TRBV11-2 and TRBJ2-5; TRBD1 might be the D gene, on 6 matching bases. The CDR3 goes from the cysteine to the phenylalanine over 17 residues. Of all the DNA, just the CDR3 is kept, 51 bases in frame from base 1. Deletion took 5 bases off V and 2 bases off J, with a span of 21 bases between the germline ends. CDR1 and CDR2, per the germline V gene, are SGHAT and FQNNGV. Full variable domain (CDR3 extended with the reference TRBV11-2 and TRBJ2-5 proteins): EAGVAQSPRYKIIEKRQSVAFWCNPISGHATLYWYQQILGQGPKLLIQFQNNGVVDDSQLPKDRFSAERLKGVDSTLKIQPAKLEDSAVYLCASSGPGQLVGQETQYFGPGTRLLVL.